This entry concerns a single T cell receptor beta chain. Profiled with immunoSEQ multiplex PCR; TCRdb holds only in-frame clones, not every one. The sample lists 180,000 or so clones, over 70% occurring once. The data stem from a study of blood T cell repertoires in COVID-19. Study context: Some COVID-19 samples were acute and others convalescent; all came from the United States, Italy and Spain.

This CDR3 has 15 residues. Trimming removed 6 bases from V and 7 bases from J, with 18 bases in between. Germline V gives CDR1 MNHEY, CDR2 SVGAGI. The TCR was taken from a woman between 55 and 75 years old who had recovered from COVID-19. Sequenced input: PBMCs or T cells enriched from blood (not recorded which). The V call is TRBV6-5, the J call TRBJ2-2, with D possibly matching TRBD1 (6 bases). CDR3 nucleotides: TGTGCCAGCAGAAGTCTGGGGGCGCCTTACGGGGAGCTGTTTTTT. This sequence encodes CASRSLGAPYGELFF.